This T cell receptor (beta chain) comes out of a study of blood T cell repertoires in COVID-19. Study information: The analysed material was cDNA or gDNA that came from T cells, B-cell-depleted T cells, or PBMCs.

The CDR3 length is 15 residues. Germline V gives CDR1 SGHRS, CDR2 YFSETQ. V dropped 7 bases and J dropped 3 bases, with 17 bases sitting between them. As handled by the study authors: Estimation of nucleated cell counts relied on the amplification of reference gene primers. Data came from immunoSEQ multiplex PCR; TCRdb stores just in-frame clones and leaves some out. For V, J and clone size, that table is used; D and trimming come from the DNA. The data contain under 250,000 clones, roughly four fifths of them singletons. The sample consisted of peripheral blood. V usage is TRBV5-1 and J usage is TRBJ2-1; tentatively, D is TRBD2 (6 bases). The TCR was taken from a woman aged 18-29 years with acute or convalescent COVID-19. CDR3 sequence reads: CASGHSSASYNEQFF. The CDR3 coding sequence is TGCGCCAGCGGCCATTCTAGCGCGAGCTACAATGAGCAGTTCTTC.